This TCR beta chain was sequenced during a study of regulatory T cells in long-lasting Graves disease. Broader study findings: No thyroid tissue was studied; the work used peripheral blood only. Relative to newly diagnosed Graves' patients, persistent ones had lower TCR diversity. New patients shared approximately 970 public clonotypes, and persistent patients shared more, with around 2,600. Repertoires from persistent disease leaned toward TRBV28, TRBJ1-2 and TRBJ2-5.

The CDR3 has 13 residues. Germline CDR1 reads SNHLY; CDR2 reads FYNNEI. HTBI primers from iRepertoire and Arm-PCR of CDR3 regions yielded the TCR beta libraries. TCRdb used MiXCR to reprocess the multiplex PCR reads, holding one entry per CDR3 protein. Of 400,000 to 500,000 distinct CDR3 sequences in the sample, 20% to 25% were seen once. The time point denotes: persistent/refractory GD, antithyroid drugs over 5 years with positive TRAb. Making the TCR library involved RNA that had been extracted from PBMCs. Comment on this clonotype: Antigen unknown. One end of the junction fails to match germline, which may point to a read error.

This receptor was taken from a female donor with Graves disease. The chain links TRBV2 to TRBJ1-1; a possible D gene is TRBD1 (5 bases). The sample consisted of peripheral blood mononuclear cells (PBMCs), taken when the disease was refractory, from a patient treated with antithyroid drugs. As DNA, the CDR3 is TGTGTCAGCAGCGGACACCCGAACACTGAAGCTTTCTTT. It codes for CVSSGHPNTEAFF. The full variable domain, rest sourced from reference TRBV2 and TRBJ1-1, is EPEVTQTPSHQVTQMGQEVILRCVPISNHLYFYWYRQILGQKVEFLVSFYNNEISEKSEIFDDQFSVERPDGSNFTLKIRSTKLEDSAMYFCVSSGHPNTEAFFGQGTRLTVV.